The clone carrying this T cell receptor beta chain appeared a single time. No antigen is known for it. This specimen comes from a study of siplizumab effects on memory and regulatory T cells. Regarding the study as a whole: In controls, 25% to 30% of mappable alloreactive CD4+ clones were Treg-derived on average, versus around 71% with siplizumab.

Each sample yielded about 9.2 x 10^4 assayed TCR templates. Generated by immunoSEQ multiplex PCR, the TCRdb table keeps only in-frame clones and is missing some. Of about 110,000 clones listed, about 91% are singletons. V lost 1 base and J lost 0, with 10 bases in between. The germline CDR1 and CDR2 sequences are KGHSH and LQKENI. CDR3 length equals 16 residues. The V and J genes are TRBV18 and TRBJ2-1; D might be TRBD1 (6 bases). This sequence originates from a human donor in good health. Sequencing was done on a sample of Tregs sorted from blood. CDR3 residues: CASSPQQGSSYNEQFF. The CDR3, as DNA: TGTGCCAGCTCACCACAACAGGGTAGCTCCTACAATGAGCAGTTCTTC.